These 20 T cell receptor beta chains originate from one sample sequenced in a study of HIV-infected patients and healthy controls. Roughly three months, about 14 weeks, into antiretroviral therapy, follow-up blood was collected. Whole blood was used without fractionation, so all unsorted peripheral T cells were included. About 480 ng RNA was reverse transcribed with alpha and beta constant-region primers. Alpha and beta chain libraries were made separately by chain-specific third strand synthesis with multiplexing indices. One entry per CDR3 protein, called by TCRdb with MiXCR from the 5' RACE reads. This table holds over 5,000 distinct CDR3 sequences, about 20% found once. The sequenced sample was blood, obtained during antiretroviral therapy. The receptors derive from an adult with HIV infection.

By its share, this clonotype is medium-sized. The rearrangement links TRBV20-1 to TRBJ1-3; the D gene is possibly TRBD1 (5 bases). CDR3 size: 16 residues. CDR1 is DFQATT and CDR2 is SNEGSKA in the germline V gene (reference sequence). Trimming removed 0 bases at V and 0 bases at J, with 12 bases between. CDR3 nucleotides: TGCAGTGCTAGAGAAAGCACGAGGGGCTCTGGAAACACCATATATTTT. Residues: CSARESTRGSGNTIYF.

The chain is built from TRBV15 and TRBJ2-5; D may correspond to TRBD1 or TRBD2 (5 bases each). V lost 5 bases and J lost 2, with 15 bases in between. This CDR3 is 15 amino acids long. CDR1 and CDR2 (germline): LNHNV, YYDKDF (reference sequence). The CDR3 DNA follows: TGTGCCACCAGCGGCGAGGGACGGTTTCAAGAGACCCAGTACTTC. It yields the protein CATSGEGRFQETQYF.

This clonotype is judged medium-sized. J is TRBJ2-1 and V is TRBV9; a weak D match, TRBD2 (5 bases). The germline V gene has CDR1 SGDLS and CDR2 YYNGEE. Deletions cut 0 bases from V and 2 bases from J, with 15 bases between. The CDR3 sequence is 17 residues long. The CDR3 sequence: CASSVVPQLATYNEQFF. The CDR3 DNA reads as TGTGCCAGCAGCGTAGTACCCCAGCTAGCAACCTACAATGAGCAGTTCTTC.

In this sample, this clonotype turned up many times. The CDR3 loop reads CASSNIVERGNQETQYF. In nucleotides, the CDR3 is TGCGCCAGCAGTAATATCGTTGAGCGGGGGAATCAAGAGACCCAGTACTTC. The J gene is TRBJ2-5, the V gene TRBV5-1; 8 bases fit TRBD2. Germline assignment: CDR1 SGHRS and CDR2 YFSETQ. Trimming at V came to 5 bases and at J to 2 bases, leaving 14 bases not matched to a gene. This CDR3 has 17 residues.

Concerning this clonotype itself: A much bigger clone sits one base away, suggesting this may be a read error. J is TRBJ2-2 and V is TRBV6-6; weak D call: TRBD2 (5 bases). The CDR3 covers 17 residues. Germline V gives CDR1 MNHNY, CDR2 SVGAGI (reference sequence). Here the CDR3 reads CASSKLAVKTNTWELFF. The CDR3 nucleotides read TGTGCCAGCAGTAAGCTAGCAGTCAAGACTAACACCTGGGAGCTGTTTTTT.

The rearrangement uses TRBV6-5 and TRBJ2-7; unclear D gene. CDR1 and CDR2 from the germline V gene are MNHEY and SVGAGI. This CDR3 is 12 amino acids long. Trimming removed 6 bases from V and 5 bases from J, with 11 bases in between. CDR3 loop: CASSPPANEQYF. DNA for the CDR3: TGTGCCAGCAGCCCACCAGCTAACGAGCAGTACTTC.

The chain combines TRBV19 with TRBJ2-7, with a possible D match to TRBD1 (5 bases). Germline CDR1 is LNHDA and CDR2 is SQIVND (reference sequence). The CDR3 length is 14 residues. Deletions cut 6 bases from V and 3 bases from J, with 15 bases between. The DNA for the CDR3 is TGTGCCAGTAGCCAGCATGGGGCGCACTACGAGCAGTACTTC. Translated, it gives CASSQHGAHYEQYF.

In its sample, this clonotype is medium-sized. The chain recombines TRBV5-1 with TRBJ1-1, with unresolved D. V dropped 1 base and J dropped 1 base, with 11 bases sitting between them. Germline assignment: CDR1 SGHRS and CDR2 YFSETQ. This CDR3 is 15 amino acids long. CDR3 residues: CASSLYPVKNTEAFF. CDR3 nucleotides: TGCGCCAGCAGCTTGTATCCTGTAAAGAACACTGAAGCTTTCTTT.

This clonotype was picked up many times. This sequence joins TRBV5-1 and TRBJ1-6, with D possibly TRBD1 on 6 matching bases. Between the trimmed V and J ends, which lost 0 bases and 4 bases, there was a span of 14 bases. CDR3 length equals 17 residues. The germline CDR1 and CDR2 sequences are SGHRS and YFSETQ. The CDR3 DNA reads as TGCGCCAGCAGCTTGGAATCAGGGGCCTTTTATAATTCACCCCTCCACTTT. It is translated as CASSLESGAFYNSPLHF.

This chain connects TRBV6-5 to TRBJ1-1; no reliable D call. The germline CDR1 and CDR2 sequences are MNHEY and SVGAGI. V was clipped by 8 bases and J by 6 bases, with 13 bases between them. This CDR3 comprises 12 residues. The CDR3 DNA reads TGTGCCAGCCGGGAGGGCGGCGCTGAAGCTTTCTTT. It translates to CASREGGAEAFF.

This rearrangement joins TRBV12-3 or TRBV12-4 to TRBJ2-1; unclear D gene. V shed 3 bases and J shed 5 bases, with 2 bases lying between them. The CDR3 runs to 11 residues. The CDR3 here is CASSFHNEQFF. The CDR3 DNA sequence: TGTGCCAGCAGTTTCCACAATGAGCAGTTCTTC.

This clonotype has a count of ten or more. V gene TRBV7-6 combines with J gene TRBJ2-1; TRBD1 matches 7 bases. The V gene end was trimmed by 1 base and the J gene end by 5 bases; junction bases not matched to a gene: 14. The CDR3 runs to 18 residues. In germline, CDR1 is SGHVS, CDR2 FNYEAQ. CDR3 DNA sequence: TGTGCCAGCAGCTTAGGGCCGCTGGTCGACAGGGTAGACAATGAGCAGTTCTTC. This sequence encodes CASSLGPLVDRVDNEQFF.

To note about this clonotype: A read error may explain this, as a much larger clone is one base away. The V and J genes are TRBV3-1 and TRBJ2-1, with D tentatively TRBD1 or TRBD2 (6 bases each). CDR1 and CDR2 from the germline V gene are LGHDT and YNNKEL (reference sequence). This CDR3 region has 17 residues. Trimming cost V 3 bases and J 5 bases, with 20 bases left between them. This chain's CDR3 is CASSQTFGEGGDNEQFF. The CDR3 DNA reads TGTGCCAGCAGCCAGACCTTCGGCGAGGGGGGAGACAATGAGCAGTTCTTC.

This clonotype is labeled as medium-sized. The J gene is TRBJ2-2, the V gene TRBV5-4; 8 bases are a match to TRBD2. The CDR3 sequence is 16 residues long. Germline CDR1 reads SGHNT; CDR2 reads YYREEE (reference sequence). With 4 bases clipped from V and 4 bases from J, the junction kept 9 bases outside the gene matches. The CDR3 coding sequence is TGTGCCAGCAGCGTATATAGCGGGGCGGGCACCGGGGAGCTGTTTTTT. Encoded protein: CASSVYSGAGTGELFF.

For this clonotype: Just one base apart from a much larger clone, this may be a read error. DNA of the CDR3: TGTGCCAGCAGCTCTAGTGGGGAAAGCTCCTACAATGAGCAGTTCTTC. Translated: CASSSSGESSYNEQFF. This chain connects TRBV11-2 to TRBJ2-1; D ambiguous. The CDR3 is 16 residues long. Trimming cost V 4 bases and J 0 bases, with 13 bases left between them. From germline, CDR1 is SGHAT and CDR2 FQNNGV.

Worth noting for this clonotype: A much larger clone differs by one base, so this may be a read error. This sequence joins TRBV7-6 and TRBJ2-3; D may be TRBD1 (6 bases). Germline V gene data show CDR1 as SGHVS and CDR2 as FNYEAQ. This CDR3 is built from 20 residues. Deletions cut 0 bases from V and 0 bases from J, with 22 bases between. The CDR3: CASSLASASWGHPSTDTQYF. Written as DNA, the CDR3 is TGTGCCAGCAGCTTAGCATCGGCTAGCTGGGGGCATCCTAGCACAGATACGCAGTATTTT.

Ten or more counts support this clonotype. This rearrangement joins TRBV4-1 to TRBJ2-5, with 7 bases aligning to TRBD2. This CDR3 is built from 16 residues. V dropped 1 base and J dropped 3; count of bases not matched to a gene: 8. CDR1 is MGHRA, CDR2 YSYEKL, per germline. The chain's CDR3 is CASSQVGLAAKETQYF. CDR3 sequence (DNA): TGCGCCAGCAGCCAAGTAGGCCTAGCGGCAAAAGAGACCCAGTACTTC.

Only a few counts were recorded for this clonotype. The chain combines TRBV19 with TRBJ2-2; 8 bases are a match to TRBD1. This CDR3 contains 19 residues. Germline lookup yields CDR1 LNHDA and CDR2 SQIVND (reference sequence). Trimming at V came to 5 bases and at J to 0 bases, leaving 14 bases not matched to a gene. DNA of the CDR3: TGTGCCAGTAGTCCCCCGACAGGGACAGGATCTTCGAACACCGGGGAGCTGTTTTTT. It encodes CASSPPTGTGSSNTGELFF.

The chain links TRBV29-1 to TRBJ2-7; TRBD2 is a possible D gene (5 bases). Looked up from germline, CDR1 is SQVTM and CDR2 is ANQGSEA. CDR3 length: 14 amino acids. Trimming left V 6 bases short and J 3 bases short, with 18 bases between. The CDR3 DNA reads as TGCAGCGTCATTGACGGGATCACGGGCTACGAGCAGTACTTC. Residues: CSVIDGITGYEQYF.

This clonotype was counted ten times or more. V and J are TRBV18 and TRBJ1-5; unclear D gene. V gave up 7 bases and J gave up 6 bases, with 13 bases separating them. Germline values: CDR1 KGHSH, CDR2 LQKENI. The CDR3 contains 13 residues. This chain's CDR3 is CASCPGYGQPQHF. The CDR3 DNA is TGTGCCAGCTGCCCCGGTTACGGTCAGCCCCAGCATTTT. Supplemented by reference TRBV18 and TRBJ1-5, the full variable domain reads NAGVMQNPRHLVRRRGQEARLRCSPMKGHSHVYWYRQLPEEGLKFMVYLQKENIIDESGMPKERFSAEFPKEGPSILRIQQVVRGDSAAYFCASCPGYGQPQHFGDGTRLSIL.